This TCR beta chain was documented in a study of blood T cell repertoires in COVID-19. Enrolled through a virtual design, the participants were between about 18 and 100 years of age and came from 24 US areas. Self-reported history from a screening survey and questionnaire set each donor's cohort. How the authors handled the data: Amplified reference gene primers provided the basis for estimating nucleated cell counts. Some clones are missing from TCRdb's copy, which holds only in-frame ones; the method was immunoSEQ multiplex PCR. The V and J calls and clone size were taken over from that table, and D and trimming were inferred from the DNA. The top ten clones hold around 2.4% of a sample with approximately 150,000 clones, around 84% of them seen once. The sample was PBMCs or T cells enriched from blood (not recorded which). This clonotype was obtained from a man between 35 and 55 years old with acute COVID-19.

The CDR3, as DNA: TGTGCCAGCAGTTCGGCCCTCGGGACAGGGTCTGAAAAACTGTTTTTT. It is translated as CASSSALGTGSEKLFF. The chain is built from TRBV6-5 and TRBJ1-4; 9 bases agree with TRBD1. CDR3 length: 16 residues. Germline CDR1 is MNHEY and CDR2 is SVGAGI. V was clipped by 4 bases and J by 7 bases; unmatched bases: 10.